The rows below give T cell receptor beta chains drawn from one sample of a study of blood T cell repertoires in COVID-19. Libraries were prepared by immunoSEQ multiplex PCR; TCRdb keeps only in-frame clonotypes and omits some of them. The sample includes over 200,000 clones, 92% seen only once; the top ten take around 0.84%. The sample comprised peripheral blood. These receptors all come from a man in his fifties or sixties with COVID-19, enrolled during active disease. Each CDR3 is given with its conserved first and last residue. The D gene is left open where the match is weak. Size values are once, few and many counts, or a class for expanded clones, and some rows have none.

J | size | D | V | DNA | CDR3
TRBJ2-1 | - | TRBD2 | TRBV10-3 | TGTGCCATCAGTGAGTCGGAGTCTAGCGGGGATGGCAACAATGAGCAGTTCTTC | CAISESESSGDGNNEQFF
TRBJ2-5 | - | TRBD1 | TRBV5-6 | TGTGCCAGCAGCTCGAGGACAGGGGCGCGGACCCAGTACTTC | CASSSRTGARTQYF
TRBJ2-7 | once | - | TRBV12-3/TRBV12-4 | TGTGCCAGCAGTTTAGTCGGCTCCTACGAGCAGTACTTC | CASSLVGSYEQYF
TRBJ2-1 | - | TRBD1 | TRBV7-3 | TGTGCCAGCAGCGTATCCGGGACAGGGCGAAATGAGCAGTTCTTC | CASSVSGTGRNEQFF
TRBJ2-3 | once | - | TRBV4-1 | TGCGCCAGCAGCCAGCTCCCGGGCACAGATACGCAGTATTTT | CASSQLPGTDTQYF
TRBJ2-2 | few | TRBD2 | TRBV11-2 | TGTGCCAGCAGCTTAGCGGGGGGGGCCCCCGGGGAGCTGTTTTTT | CASSLAGGAPGELFF
TRBJ1-2 | - | - | TRBV14 | TGTGCCAGCAGCTACCAGGGGTTTCATAGCTACACCTTC | CASSYQGFHSYTF
TRBJ1-1 | few | TRBD1 | TRBV3-1/TRBV3-2 | TGTGCCAGCAGCCGCACCGGGACAGGATACACTGAAGCTTTCTTT | CASSRTGTGYTEAFF
TRBJ2-1 | - | TRBD2 | TRBV4-2 | TGTGCCAGCAGCCAAGCGGCGGGAGGGAGCTCCTACAATGAGCAGTTCTTC | CASSQAAGGSSYNEQFF
TRBJ2-1 | - | - | TRBV18 | TGTGCCAGCTCACCAAACGTTGGTACCCGGAGCTCCTACAATGAGCAGTTCTTC | CASSPNVGTRSSYNEQFF
TRBJ1-5 | - | - | TRBV28 | TGTGCCAGCAGTCGGCCTCAGGGCAGCAATCAGCCCCAGCATTTT | CASSRPQGSNQPQHF
TRBJ2-4 | - | - | TRBV18 | TGTGCCAGCTCACCACCGGGCAGGCCGGGGGACATTCAGTACTTC | CASSPPGRPGDIQYF
TRBJ2-7 | once | - | TRBV18 | TGTGCCAGCTCACGAGGGGCTGGGGGCCAGCAGTACTTC | CASSRGAGGQQYF